Listed below are T cell receptor beta chains from one sample, sequenced in a study of regulatory T cells in long-lasting Graves disease. TCRdb re-derived calls from the multiplex PCR reads in MiXCR, one entry per CDR3 protein. Of over 650,000 distinct CDR3 sequences listed, about 32% are singletons. The input for sequencing was peripheral blood mononuclear cells (PBMCs), taken when the disease was refractory, from a patient treated with antithyroid drugs. All receptors come from a female donor with Graves disease. Both conserved end residues are part of each CDR3.

v_gene	j_gene	CDR3aa
TRBV5-1	TRBJ2-2	CASSTSGTITGELFF
TRBV2	TRBJ1-5	CASSDRGTGENGNQPQHF
TRBV5-4	TRBJ2-7	CASRSGQTNEQYF
TRBV10-3	TRBJ1-1	CAISDRGYTEAFF
TRBV10-2	TRBJ1-1	CASSENTKHGAFF
TRBV20-1	TRBJ1-2	CSARGGEGLSRGYTF
TRBV6-1	TRBJ1-3	CASRGLNWERSGNTIYF
TRBV19	TRBJ2-7	CASSMGYEQYF
TRBV19	TRBJ1-2	CASSLGMNYGYTF
TRBV29-1	TRBJ2-7	CSVDADRSGEQYF